The T cell receptor (beta chain) under discussion was sequenced for a study of blood T cell repertoires in COVID-19. At the level of the study: The samples span acute and convalescent COVID-19 from the United States, Italy and Spain. From T cells, B-cell-depleted T cells, or PBMCs came the material, which was cDNA or gDNA.

This clone appeared a single time. Study processing details: By means of reference gene primer amplification, nucleated cell counts were estimated. The repertoire was sequenced with immunoSEQ multiplex PCR; TCRdb's copy has only in-frame clones and lacks some. That table is the source of V, J and clone size, and D and trimming were worked out from the DNA. The data contain approximately 150,000 clones, 75% to 90% of them seen just once; the ten biggest clones take up 10% to 15%. Followed over time, Seattle patients had been enrolled while infection was active. The CDR3 covers 14 residues. Trimming left V 5 bases short and J 6 bases short, with 16 bases between. Per germline, CDR1 LGHNT and CDR2 FRNRAP.

The sequenced sample consisted of peripheral blood. This clonotype was obtained from a man aged 18-30 years with COVID-19, enrolled during active disease. The chain combines TRBV12-5 with TRBJ1-1; possibly TRBD1 for D (5 bases). CDR3 in DNA: TGTGCTAGTGGTCCCACAGGACGGATCGCTGAAGCTTTCTTT. This gives the protein CASGPTGRIAEAFF.